What follows describes a single T cell receptor (beta chain). The germline gene is not matched at one end of the junction; a read error may be the cause. These data originate in a study of blood T cells in healthy people across ages. A second PCR of roughly 7 to 11 cycles used a sample-barcoded 5' primer and a J-beta primer mix. TCRdb passed the 5' RACE reads through MiXCR, listing each CDR3 protein once. This sample has 800,000 to 950,000 distinct CDR3 sequences, with almost 30% found just once. The germline V gene encodes CDR1 KGHDR and CDR2 SFDVKD. The CDR3 is 14 residues long. These data were also reused for a study on T cells of mothers and their children. From that second work: Each child contributed approximately 2.9 million TCR beta CDR3 reads, while each mother contributed over 8.5 million. Related pairs of mothers and children showed slightly higher, non-significant overlap versus unrelated pairs.

The chain uses TRBV24-1 and TRBJ2-7; D gene uncertain. The sequenced sample consisted of blood. This clonotype was sampled from a woman between 35 and 50 years old in good health. Here the CDR3 DNA reads TGTGCCACCAGTGACCCTCGGGCCCCCTACGGGCAGTACTTC. It is translated as CATSDPRAPYGQYF.